One and the same sample provided the 17 T cell receptor beta chains below, sequenced in a study of tumor and adjacent non-tumor tissue in lung cancer (dated by TCRdb to 2016 to 2019). Preparation of the library involved multiplex PCR. TCRdb records Illumina HiSeq 2500 as the sequencer. TCRbeta libraries were constructed through three rounds of nested PCR with primers (Table S4) according to protocols modified from ARM-PCR. In-frame beta chains were kept once TCRdb had trimmed the public reads at Q25 with fastp and called clones with MiXCR. Entries are consolidated by CDR3 protein sequence, retaining the most common genes and DNA. This sample holds about 67,000 distinct CDR3 sequences; around 82% were observed only once. 40% to 55% of the sample lies in the top ten. RNA was isolated from bulk unsorted tissue, and RNA quality was assessed with a NanoDrop ND-1000 and an Agilent 2100. Distant non-tumor tissue taken more than 3 cm from the tumor edge was used as the normal lung sample.

The sample consisted of distant non-tumor lung tissue. The receptors come from a man aged 60 to 69 with non-small cell lung cancer.

Concerning this clonotype: Germline is not matched at one junction end, which may reflect a read error. The V gene is TRBV11-1, the J gene TRBJ2-2, with D maybe TRBD2 (5 bases). This CDR3 contains 14 residues. The V gene's germline CDR1 is SGHAT and CDR2 FQDESV (reference sequence). The CDR3 is CASSYTSGTSDLFF. For the CDR3, the DNA is TGTGCAAGCAGCTATACTAGTGGCACCAGTGACCTGTTTTTT.

This clonotype is a singleton in its sample. A much larger clone is a single base away; this may be a read error. This sequence joins TRBV20-1 and TRBJ2-4, with TRBD1 matching 9 bases. Germline V gene sequence: CDR1 DFQATT, CDR2 SNEGSKA (reference sequence). The CDR3 has 17 amino acids. The CDR3 sequence: CSAGGDRDMWAKNNQYF. CDR3 DNA: TGCAGTGCAGGGGGGGACAGGGACATGTGGGCCAAAAACAATCAGTACTTC.

As to this clonotype: Given the absence of the conserved phenylalanine or tryptophan at the CDR3 end, a read error is likely. The CDR3 reads CASGGLEGGGETQYS. CDR3 DNA sequence: TGTGCCAGCGGGGGACTAGAGGGAGGGGGTGAGACGCAGTACTCC. The V and J genes are TRBV28 and TRBJ2-5; 8 bases map to TRBD2. CDR3 length: 15 residues. Germline CDR1 reads MDHEN; CDR2 reads SYDVKM.

The chain couples TRBV29-1 to TRBJ2-3; possible D gene TRBD2, 6 bases. CDR1 SQVTM and CDR2 ANQGSEA come from the germline V gene. Trimming removed 8 bases at V and 8 bases at J, with 20 bases between. This CDR3 comprises 13 residues. The CDR3 DNA reads as TGCAGCATCCGAGAGCGGGTTGCAGTTACGCAGTATTTT. It translates to CSIRERVAVTQYF.

Concerning this clonotype itself: The junction departs from germline at one end; a sequencing error may be responsible. The V call is TRBV5-4, the J call TRBJ1-1; D gene ambiguous. The CDR3 loop spans 12 amino acids. The germline V gene encodes CDR1 SGHNT and CDR2 YYREEE (reference sequence). The CDR3 sequence: CASTLDVTEAFF. In nucleotides, the CDR3 is TGTGCCAGCACCTTGGATGTAACTGAAGCTTTCTTT.

This CDR3 is CASLSFGTGANVLTF. CDR3 nucleotides: TGTGCCAGCTTGAGTTTTGGGACCGGGGCCAACGTCCTGACTTTC. The gene calls are TRBV6-1 and TRBJ2-6; either TRBD1 or TRBD2 may supply D (5 bases each). Germline CDR1 and CDR2: MNHNS and SASEGT. Between the trimmed V and J ends, which lost 8 bases and 4 bases, there was a span of 15 bases. The CDR3 is 15 amino acids.

To note about this clonotype: Compared with germline, one end of the junction differs, possibly owing to a read error. This chain links TRBV13 with TRBJ2-7; TRBD1 or TRBD2 may be the D gene (7 bases each). The germline CDR1 and CDR2 sequences are PRHDT and FYEKMQ (reference sequence). The CDR3 has 15 residues. The CDR3 loop is CTSSSRQGGNYEQYF. For the CDR3, the DNA is TGTACCAGCAGCTCTAGACAGGGAGGGAACTACGAGCAGTACTTC.

The chain has TRBV5-8 and TRBJ2-7; 7 bases fit TRBD2. Germline-derived CDR1 and CDR2 are SGHTS and YDEGEE. CDR3 length: 14 residues. V was clipped by 3 bases and J by 4 bases; unmatched bases: 7. CDR3 DNA sequence: TGTGCCAGCAGCTCTCGGACTAGAAAGTACGAGCAGTACTTC. Amino acid sequence: CASSSRTRKYEQYF.

On this clonotype itself: An end of the junction differs from the germline gene, which may be a read error. The chain combines TRBV4-1 with TRBJ2-5; D not certain. Germline-derived CDR1 and CDR2 are MGHRA and YSYEKL. This CDR3 has 15 residues. The CDR3 coding sequence is TGTGCCAGCAGCCAAGCGTCTCGGAACCAAGAGACCCAGTACTTC. The encoded protein is CASSQASRNQETQYF.

With regard to this clonotype: The germline gene is not matched at one end of the junction; a read error may be the cause. The chain joins TRBV10-3 to TRBJ2-7; D is possibly TRBD2 (5 bases). CDR1 ENHRY and CDR2 SYGVKD come from the germline V gene. The CDR3 is made up of 12 amino acids. The CDR3 here is CAIGPGSYQQYF. The CDR3 DNA reads TGTGCCATCGGCCCGGGGTCCTACCAGCAATACTTC.

This clonotype was counted only a few times. A much larger clone lies one base from this, so it may be a read error. This chain connects TRBV5-1 to TRBJ1-1; no clear D. Trimming removed 0 bases from V and 2 bases from J, with 14 bases in between. The CDR3 runs 16 residues. Per germline, CDR1 SGHRS and CDR2 YFSETQ. CDR3 sequence: CASSLAMGSNNTEAFF. The CDR3 nucleotides read TGCGCCAGCAGCTTGGCTATGGGCTCTAATAACACTGAAGCTTTCTTT. The whole variable domain, filled in from reference TRBV5-1 and TRBJ1-1, reads KAGVTQTPRYLIKTRGQQVTLSCSPISGHRSVSWYQQTPGQGLQFLFEYFSETQRNKGNFPGRFSGRQFSNSRSEMNVSTLELGDSALYLCASSLAMGSNNTEAFFGQGTRLTVV.

The V call is TRBV15, the J call TRBJ2-1; 9 bases line up with TRBD2. Germline CDR1 reads LNHNV; CDR2 reads YYDKDF (reference sequence). After removal of 1 base from V and 1 base from J, the junction contained 8 bases not matched to a gene. The CDR3 runs 18 residues. The CDR3 bases are TGTGCCACCAGCAGAGGCGGCGGGAGGGCAGGATCCTACAATGAGCAGTTCTTC. Amino acids: CATSRGGGRAGSYNEQFF.

The rearrangement joins TRBV29-1 to TRBJ2-2, with no clear D. Germline V gives CDR1 SQVTM, CDR2 ANQGSEA. CDR3 length: 14 residues. The ends were cut back, 4 bases at V and 1 base at J, with 10 bases in the middle. CDR3 coding DNA: TGCAGCGTTGGAAAGTGGGAGAACACCGGGGAGCTGTTTTTT. As protein: CSVGKWENTGELFF.

Notes on this clonotype: A read error may account for a junction end that differs from germline. The chain combines TRBV6-1 with TRBJ1-4; the D is unclear. In germline, CDR1 is MNHNS, CDR2 SASEGT. The CDR3 runs to 13 residues. CDR3: CGTPGLEGGKRFF. The DNA of the CDR3 is TGTGGCACCCCCGGACTCGAGGGTGGAAAACGGTTTTTT.

As concerns this clonotype: A much larger clone differs by one base, so this may be a read error. This rearrangement joins TRBV13 to TRBJ2-1; 13 bases agree with TRBD2. The CDR3 runs 18 residues. Germline V gives CDR1 PRHDT, CDR2 FYEKMQ (reference sequence). The chain's CDR3 is CASNLGRTSGRRGNEQFF. In nucleotides, the CDR3 is TGTGCCAGCAACTTAGGACGGACTAGCGGGAGAAGGGGGAATGAGCAGTTCTTC.

As for this clonotype: One end of the junction is discordant with germline, which a read error may explain. This sequence joins TRBV11-3 and TRBJ2-5, with no clear D. This CDR3 has 15 amino acids. Germline V lookup: CDR1 SGHNT, CDR2 YENEEA. As DNA, the CDR3 is TGTGCCAGCAGTTTAGCCACGGAGAGTCATGAGACCCAGTACTTC. This translates into CASSLATESHETQYF.

Many counts were recorded for this clonotype. V usage is TRBV20-1 and J usage is TRBJ2-3; 8 bases align to TRBD2. V lost 5 bases to trimming and J lost 0 bases; unmatched junction nucleotides: 10. This CDR3 spans 16 amino acids. Germline CDR1 and CDR2: DFQATT and SNEGSKA (reference sequence). The CDR3 loop is CSAGGMAGGSTDTQYF. The CDR3 nucleotides are TGCAGTGCTGGGGGAATGGCGGGAGGCAGCACAGATACGCAGTATTTT.